This TCR beta chain was observed in a study of shared clonotypes between healthy human individuals. CDR1 is SGHTA, CDR2 FQGNSA, per germline. The ends lost 1 base at V and 3 bases at J; junction bases unmatched: 7. The CDR3 loop spans 18 amino acids. Naive CD8 populations comprised CD45RO-negative cells positively selected for CCR7, excluding terminally differentiated effector memory CD45RA+ cells. Sequenced by immunoSEQ multiplex PCR; TCRdb stores in-frame clones only, minus some. The sample records millions of clones, about 93% being singletons. The TCR was taken from a man aged 18 to 29 in good health. Some clones in this sample may be carry-over from other donors' samples. Specimen: naive CD8+ T cells from PBMCs. The rearrangement joins TRBV7-2 to TRBJ2-2; 11 nucleotides agree with TRBD2. CDR3: CASSLGLAGGPYTGELFF. The DNA of the CDR3 is TGTGCCAGCAGCTTAGGCCTAGCGGGAGGACCTTACACCGGGGAGCTGTTTTTT.